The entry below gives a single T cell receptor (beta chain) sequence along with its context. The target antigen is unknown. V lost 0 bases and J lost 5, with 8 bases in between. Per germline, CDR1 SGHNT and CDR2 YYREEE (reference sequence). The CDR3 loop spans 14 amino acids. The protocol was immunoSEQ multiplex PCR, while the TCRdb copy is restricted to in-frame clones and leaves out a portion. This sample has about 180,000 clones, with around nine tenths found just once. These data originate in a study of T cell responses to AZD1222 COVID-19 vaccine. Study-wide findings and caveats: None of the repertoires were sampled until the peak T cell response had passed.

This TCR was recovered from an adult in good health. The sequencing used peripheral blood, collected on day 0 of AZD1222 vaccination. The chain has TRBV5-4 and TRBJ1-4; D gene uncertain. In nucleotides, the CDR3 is TGTGCCAGCAGCTTGGCAGGCCAGAATGAAAAACTGTTTTTT. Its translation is CASSLAGQNEKLFF.